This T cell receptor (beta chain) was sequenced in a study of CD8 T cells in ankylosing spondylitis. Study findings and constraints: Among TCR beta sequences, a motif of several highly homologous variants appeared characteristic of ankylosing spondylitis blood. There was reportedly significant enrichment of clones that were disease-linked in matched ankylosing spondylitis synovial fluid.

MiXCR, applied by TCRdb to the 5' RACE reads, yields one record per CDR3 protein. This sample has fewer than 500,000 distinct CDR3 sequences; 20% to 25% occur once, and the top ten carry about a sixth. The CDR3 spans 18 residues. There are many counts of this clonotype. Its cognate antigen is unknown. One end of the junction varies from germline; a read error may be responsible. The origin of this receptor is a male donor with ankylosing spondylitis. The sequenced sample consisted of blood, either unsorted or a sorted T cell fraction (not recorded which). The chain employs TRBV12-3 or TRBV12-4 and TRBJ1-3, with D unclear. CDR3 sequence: CATSSSVNGYSSGNTIYF. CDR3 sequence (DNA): TGTGCCACCAGTTCCTCCGTAAATGGGTACAGCTCTGGAAACACCATATATTTT.